This T cell receptor beta chain came from a study of response to subunit inactivated influenza vaccine. General observations from the study: Authors suggested that a seasonal influenza vaccination recruits few new T cells each time.

The CDR3 runs 13 residues. V was clipped by 5 bases and J by 10 bases, with 15 bases between them. Germline CDR1 SGHTA, CDR2 FQGNSA. TCRdb itself ran the RT-PCR reads through MiXCR, one entry per CDR3 protein. The sample consists of more than 450,000 distinct CDR3 sequences, 10% to 15% of them appearing once. As regards this clonotype: The antigen remains undetermined.

Here the sequenced sample was PBMCs from blood, taken on the day of vaccination. This receptor was obtained from a man aged 45 to 65 who received an inactivated influenza vaccine. The chain couples TRBV7-2 to TRBJ2-1, with D possibly matching TRBD2 (5 bases). CDR3 sequence reads: CASSRDMTFEQFF. As DNA, the CDR3 is TGTGCCAGCAGCCGGGATATGACATTCGAGCAGTTCTTC.